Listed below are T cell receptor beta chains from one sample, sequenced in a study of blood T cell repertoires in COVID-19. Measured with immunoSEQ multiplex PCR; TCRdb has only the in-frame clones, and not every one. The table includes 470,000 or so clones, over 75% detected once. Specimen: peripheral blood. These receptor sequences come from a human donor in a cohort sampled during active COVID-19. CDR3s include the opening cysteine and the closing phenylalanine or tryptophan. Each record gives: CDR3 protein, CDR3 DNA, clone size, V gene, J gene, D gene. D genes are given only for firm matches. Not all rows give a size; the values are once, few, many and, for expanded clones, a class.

CDR3aa: CASSRLAGPYNEQFF
CDR3nt: TGTGCCAGCAGCCGACTAGCGGGACCCTACAATGAGCAGTTCTTC
abundance: -
v_gene: TRBV2
j_gene: TRBJ2-1
d_gene: TRBD2

CDR3aa: CASSLNSRSGNTIYF
CDR3nt: TGTGCCAGCAGCTTGAACTCTCGCTCTGGAAACACCATATATTTT
abundance: -
v_gene: TRBV5-4
j_gene: TRBJ1-3
d_gene: -

CDR3aa: CASSPRTRQETQYF
CDR3nt: TGTGCCAGCAGCCCCAGGACACGTCAAGAGACCCAGTACTTC
abundance: -
v_gene: TRBV13
j_gene: TRBJ2-5
d_gene: -

CDR3aa: CASSLEGQGNMGGYTF
CDR3nt: TGTGCCAGCAGCTTAGAAGGACAGGGGAACATGGGTGGCTACACCTTC
abundance: -
v_gene: TRBV7-9
j_gene: TRBJ1-2
d_gene: TRBD1

CDR3aa: CASSLGTGPYTGELFF
CDR3nt: TGTGCCAGCAGCCTAGGGACAGGACCCTACACCGGGGAGCTGTTTTTT
abundance: -
v_gene: TRBV5-4
j_gene: TRBJ2-2
d_gene: TRBD1

CDR3aa: CASSPKVGSGNTEAFF
CDR3nt: TGCGCCAGCAGCCCCAAGGTCGGGAGTGGGAACACTGAAGCTTTCTTT
abundance: -
v_gene: TRBV5-1
j_gene: TRBJ1-1
d_gene: -

CDR3aa: CASSLTGQGARDTQYF
CDR3nt: TGTGCCAGCAGCTTAACGGGGCAGGGGGCGAGAGATACGCAGTATTTT
abundance: -
v_gene: TRBV7-3
j_gene: TRBJ2-3
d_gene: TRBD1

CDR3aa: CASSPNQPQHF
CDR3nt: TGTGCCAGCAGTCCGAATCAGCCCCAGCATTTT
abundance: -
v_gene: TRBV28
j_gene: TRBJ1-5
d_gene: -

CDR3aa: CASSTRGINTEAFF
CDR3nt: TGTGCCAGTAGTACCAGGGGAATAAACACTGAAGCTTTCTTT
abundance: -
v_gene: TRBV19
j_gene: TRBJ1-1
d_gene: -

CDR3aa: CASSFGTSYDNEQFF
CDR3nt: TGTGCCAGCAGCTTTGGGACTAGTTACGACAATGAGCAGTTCTTC
abundance: -
v_gene: TRBV9
j_gene: TRBJ2-1
d_gene: TRBD2

CDR3aa: CASSHSGQGDNEQFF
CDR3nt: TGTGCCAGCAGCCATTCGGGACAGGGGGACAATGAGCAGTTCTTC
abundance: few
v_gene: TRBV13
j_gene: TRBJ2-1
d_gene: TRBD1

CDR3aa: CASSLAAGGTDTQYF
CDR3nt: TGTGCCAGCAGCTTAGCCGCGGGAGGGACAGATACGCAGTATTTT
abundance: -
v_gene: TRBV7-9
j_gene: TRBJ2-3
d_gene: TRBD2

CDR3aa: CASSRGLAGASYEQYF
CDR3nt: TGTGCCAGCAGCCGGGGACTAGCGGGAGCCTCCTACGAGCAGTACTTC
abundance: -
v_gene: TRBV5-6
j_gene: TRBJ2-7
d_gene: TRBD2

CDR3aa: CASIKQGNAEAFF
CDR3nt: TGTGCCAGCATTAAACAGGGGAACGCTGAAGCTTTCTTT
abundance: -
v_gene: TRBV6-6
j_gene: TRBJ1-1
d_gene: TRBD1

CDR3aa: CASSLGPGQTNYGYTF
CDR3nt: TGTGCCAGCAGCTTAGGTCCGGGACAGACTAACTATGGCTACACCTTC
abundance: -
v_gene: TRBV7-2
j_gene: TRBJ1-2
d_gene: TRBD1

CDR3aa: CASSNPWSTRYF
CDR3nt: TGTGCCAGCAGCAATCCCTGGTCAACGAGGTACTTC
abundance: -
v_gene: TRBV21-1
j_gene: TRBJ2-7
d_gene: -

CDR3aa: CASSYGAVPETQYF
CDR3nt: TGTGCCAGCAGTTACGGGGCAGTTCCTGAGACCCAGTACTTC
abundance: -
v_gene: TRBV6-6
j_gene: TRBJ2-5
d_gene: -

CDR3aa: CASSSDRLNYGYTF
CDR3nt: TGCGCCAGCAGTTCGGACAGACTTAACTATGGCTACACCTTC
abundance: once
v_gene: TRBV10-2
j_gene: TRBJ1-2
d_gene: -

CDR3aa: CASSLGQTYEQYF
CDR3nt: TGTGCCAGCAGTTTGGGACAGACCTACGAGCAGTACTTC
abundance: -
v_gene: TRBV27
j_gene: TRBJ2-7
d_gene: TRBD1

CDR3aa: CASRGAYSNQPQHF
CDR3nt: TGTGCCAGTAGGGGAGCCTATAGCAATCAGCCCCAGCATTTT
abundance: -
v_gene: TRBV19
j_gene: TRBJ1-5
d_gene: -

CDR3aa: CASSLTGYEQYF
CDR3nt: TGTGCCAGCAGCCTGACAGGGTACGAGCAGTACTTC
abundance: -
v_gene: TRBV12-3/TRBV12-4
j_gene: TRBJ2-7
d_gene: TRBD1

CDR3aa: CASSLGTSGRSYEQYF
CDR3nt: TGTGCCAGCAGTTTGGGGACTAGCGGGAGGTCCTACGAGCAGTACTTC
abundance: -
v_gene: TRBV28
j_gene: TRBJ2-7
d_gene: TRBD2

CDR3aa: CASSPSGPAGYGYTF
CDR3nt: TGTGCCAGCTCACCATCGGGCCCCGCGGGCTATGGCTACACCTTC
abundance: -
v_gene: TRBV18
j_gene: TRBJ1-2
d_gene: -

CDR3aa: CASSQVILALRKTQYF
CDR3nt: TGCGCCAGCAGCCAAGTGATACTAGCGTTAAGAAAGACCCAGTACTTC
abundance: once
v_gene: TRBV4-1
j_gene: TRBJ2-5
d_gene: TRBD2

CDR3aa: CASSNRGIGESYEQYF
CDR3nt: TGTGCCAGCTCCAACAGGGGTATTGGAGAATCCTACGAGCAGTACTTC
abundance: -
v_gene: TRBV18
j_gene: TRBJ2-7
d_gene: TRBD1

CDR3aa: CASSSTSGRPYEQYF
CDR3nt: TGTGCCAGCAGCTCGACTAGCGGGAGGCCCTACGAGCAGTACTTC
abundance: -
v_gene: TRBV27
j_gene: TRBJ2-7
d_gene: TRBD2

CDR3aa: CASSVGGQGNTGELFF
CDR3nt: TGTGCCAGCAGCGTAGGGGGTCAGGGGAACACCGGGGAGCTGTTTTTT
abundance: -
v_gene: TRBV9
j_gene: TRBJ2-2
d_gene: -

CDR3aa: CASGGDVHTLNEQFF
CDR3nt: TGTGCCAGCGGAGGGGATGTCCATACCCTCAATGAGCAGTTCTTC
abundance: -
v_gene: TRBV2
j_gene: TRBJ2-1
d_gene: -

CDR3aa: CASSPMGQGAYEQYF
CDR3nt: TGTGCCAGCAGCCCGATGGGGCAGGGGGCCTACGAGCAGTACTTC
abundance: -
v_gene: TRBV7-3
j_gene: TRBJ2-7
d_gene: TRBD1

CDR3aa: CASSQDPQALTSTDTQYF
CDR3nt: TGTGCCAGCAGCCAAGATCCCCAGGCGCTTACTAGCACAGATACGCAGTATTTT
abundance: -
v_gene: TRBV4-2
j_gene: TRBJ2-3
d_gene: -

CDR3aa: CASRRRTEVGETQYF
CDR3nt: TGTGCCAGCAGGCGGAGGACAGAGGTTGGAGAGACCCAGTACTTC
abundance: -
v_gene: TRBV7-2
j_gene: TRBJ2-5
d_gene: -

CDR3aa: CASDKERNTEAFF
CDR3nt: TGTGCCAGCGACAAAGAAAGGAACACTGAAGCTTTCTTT
abundance: -
v_gene: TRBV6-5
j_gene: TRBJ1-1
d_gene: -

CDR3aa: CASSYPGTSGSDEQFF
CDR3nt: TGTGCCAGCAGCTACCCCGGGACTAGCGGGAGTGATGAGCAGTTCTTC
abundance: -
v_gene: TRBV7-3
j_gene: TRBJ2-1
d_gene: TRBD2

CDR3aa: CASSPGTGSSYEQYF
CDR3nt: TGTGCCAGCAGTCCCGGGACAGGGTCTTCCTACGAGCAGTACTTC
abundance: -
v_gene: TRBV7-8
j_gene: TRBJ2-7
d_gene: TRBD1

CDR3aa: CASSFVAGANEQYF
CDR3nt: TGTGCCAGCAGCTTTGTAGCGGGAGCCAACGAGCAGTACTTC
abundance: -
v_gene: TRBV5-5
j_gene: TRBJ2-7
d_gene: TRBD2

CDR3aa: CASSRDSHGEAFF
CDR3nt: TGTGCCAGCAGCCGGGACTCCCATGGGGAAGCTTTCTTT
abundance: few
v_gene: TRBV7-3
j_gene: TRBJ1-1
d_gene: -

CDR3aa: CASSFPGQGETIYF
CDR3nt: TGTGCCAGCAGCTTCCCGGGACAGGGAGAGACCATATATTTT
abundance: -
v_gene: TRBV5-4
j_gene: TRBJ1-3
d_gene: TRBD1

CDR3aa: CASRKGLAGGFLGTQYF
CDR3nt: TGTGCCAGCAGGAAGGGACTAGCGGGAGGCTTCCTCGGGACCCAGTACTTC
abundance: -
v_gene: TRBV27
j_gene: TRBJ2-5
d_gene: TRBD2

CDR3aa: CASSATSGTGYNEQFF
CDR3nt: TGTGCCAGCAGCGCGACTAGCGGGACTGGTTACAATGAGCAGTTCTTC
abundance: -
v_gene: TRBV9
j_gene: TRBJ2-1
d_gene: TRBD2

CDR3aa: CARAVPRDSEAFF
CDR3nt: TGTGCAAGAGCAGTCCCCCGGGACAGTGAAGCTTTCTTT
abundance: -
v_gene: TRBV21-1
j_gene: TRBJ1-1
d_gene: -

CDR3aa: CAWSVWGSATNEKLFF
CDR3nt: TGTGCCTGGAGTGTATGGGGCAGCGCAACTAATGAAAAACTGTTTTTT
abundance: -
v_gene: TRBV30
j_gene: TRBJ1-4
d_gene: -

CDR3aa: CATYLNTEAFF
CDR3nt: TGTGCCACCTACTTGAACACTGAAGCTTTCTTT
abundance: -
v_gene: TRBV12-3/TRBV12-4
j_gene: TRBJ1-1
d_gene: -

CDR3aa: CASSQGIAGSDYEQYF
CDR3nt: TGTGCCAGTAGCCAGGGTATTGCAGGGTCGGACTACGAGCAGTACTTC
abundance: few
v_gene: TRBV19
j_gene: TRBJ2-7
d_gene: -

CDR3aa: CASAEGLFTQYF
CDR3nt: TGTGCCAGCGCGGAAGGCCTTTTCACGCAGTATTTT
abundance: -
v_gene: TRBV2
j_gene: TRBJ2-3
d_gene: -

CDR3aa: CASSLGTPSGNTIYF
CDR3nt: TGTGCCAGTAGTTTGGGGACACCTTCTGGAAACACCATATATTTT
abundance: few
v_gene: TRBV19
j_gene: TRBJ1-3
d_gene: -

CDR3aa: CASSSGAWTEAFF
CDR3nt: TGTGCCAGCAGCTCAGGGGCTTGGACTGAAGCTTTCTTT
abundance: -
v_gene: TRBV7-9
j_gene: TRBJ1-1
d_gene: -

CDR3aa: CASSSAGGPYEQYF
CDR3nt: TGTGCCAGCAGTTCAGCGGGAGGTCCCTACGAGCAGTACTTC
abundance: once
v_gene: TRBV6-2/TRBV6-3
j_gene: TRBJ2-7
d_gene: TRBD2

CDR3aa: CASSPGTSADTQYF
CDR3nt: TGTGCCAGCAGTCCCGGGACTAGCGCAGATACGCAGTATTTT
abundance: -
v_gene: TRBV7-3
j_gene: TRBJ2-3
d_gene: TRBD2

CDR3aa: CASSAIGTSGRHEQYF
CDR3nt: TGTGCCAGCAGTGCAATCGGGACTAGCGGGAGGCACGAGCAGTACTTC
abundance: -
v_gene: TRBV6-2/TRBV6-3
j_gene: TRBJ2-7
d_gene: TRBD2

CDR3aa: CASSLTSGANNQPQHF
CDR3nt: TGTGCCAGCTCCCTAACCTCAGGGGCCAACAATCAGCCCCAGCATTTT
abundance: -
v_gene: TRBV18
j_gene: TRBJ1-5
d_gene: -

CDR3aa: CAITDRVGTEAFF
CDR3nt: TGTGCCATCACCGACAGGGTGGGCACTGAAGCTTTCTTT
abundance: -
v_gene: TRBV10-3
j_gene: TRBJ1-1
d_gene: TRBD1

CDR3aa: CATSREIAGGLIEQFF
CDR3nt: TGTGCCACCAGCAGAGAAATAGCGGGAGGGCTGATTGAGCAGTTCTTC
abundance: -
v_gene: TRBV15
j_gene: TRBJ2-1
d_gene: TRBD2

CDR3aa: CASSLFSGTGSSSDTQYF
CDR3nt: TGCGCCAGCAGCTTGTTTTCCGGGACAGGGAGTTCGTCAGATACGCAGTATTTT
abundance: -
v_gene: TRBV5-1
j_gene: TRBJ2-3
d_gene: TRBD1

CDR3aa: CSASGRAGGGYEQYF
CDR3nt: TGCAGTGCTAGTGGGCGGGCGGGGGGCGGCTACGAGCAGTACTTC
abundance: -
v_gene: TRBV20-1
j_gene: TRBJ2-7
d_gene: TRBD2

CDR3aa: CASSIISGANTGELFF
CDR3nt: TGTGCCAGCAGCATCATTAGCGGGGCGAACACCGGGGAGCTGTTTTTT
abundance: -
v_gene: TRBV5-4
j_gene: TRBJ2-2
d_gene: TRBD2

CDR3aa: CASRQTGTGDYGYTF
CDR3nt: TGTGCCAGCAGGCAAACCGGGACAGGGGACTATGGCTACACCTTC
abundance: -
v_gene: TRBV6-5
j_gene: TRBJ1-2
d_gene: TRBD1

CDR3aa: CASSLDGSRRTQYF
CDR3nt: TGCGCCAGCAGCTTGGACGGGAGTCGTCGTACGCAGTATTTT
abundance: -
v_gene: TRBV5-1
j_gene: TRBJ2-3
d_gene: -

CDR3aa: CASSLVDRAGEYF
CDR3nt: TGTGCCAGCAGCTTAGTGGACCGAGCGGGAGAGTACTTC
abundance: many
v_gene: TRBV7-2
j_gene: TRBJ2-5
d_gene: TRBD2

CDR3aa: CASSLVGSEQFF
CDR3nt: TGTGCCAGCAGCTTAGTAGGGAGTGAGCAGTTCTTC
abundance: -
v_gene: TRBV7-9
j_gene: TRBJ2-1
d_gene: -